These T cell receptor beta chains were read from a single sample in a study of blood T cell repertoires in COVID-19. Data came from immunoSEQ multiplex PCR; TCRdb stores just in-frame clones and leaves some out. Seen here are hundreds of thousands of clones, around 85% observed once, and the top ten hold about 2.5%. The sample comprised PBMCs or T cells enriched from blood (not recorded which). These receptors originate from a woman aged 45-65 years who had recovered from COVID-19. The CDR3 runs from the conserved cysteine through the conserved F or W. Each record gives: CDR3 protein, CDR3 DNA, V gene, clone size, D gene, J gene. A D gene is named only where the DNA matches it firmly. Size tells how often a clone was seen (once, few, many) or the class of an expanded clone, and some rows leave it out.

CDR3: CASSRGEFQPQHF; DNA: TGTGCCAGCAGCCGGGGGGAATTTCAGCCCCAGCATTTT; V: TRBV6-5; size: NA; D: NA; J: TRBJ1-5
CDR3: CASSGEGNQPQHF; DNA: TGTGCCAGCAGTGGCGAAGGCAATCAGCCCCAGCATTTT; V: TRBV2; size: NA; D: NA; J: TRBJ1-5
CDR3: CASSLALGQGGETQYF; DNA: TGTGCCAGCAGCTTGGCACTGGGACAGGGTGGGGAGACCCAGTACTTC; V: TRBV5-5; size: NA; D: TRBD1; J: TRBJ2-5
CDR3: CASSSRDREAFF; DNA: TGTGCCAGCAGTTCACGTGACAGGGAAGCTTTCTTT; V: TRBV12-3/TRBV12-4; size: NA; D: NA; J: TRBJ1-1
CDR3: CASSLVLAGDTGELFF; DNA: TGTGCCAGCAGCTTAGTACTAGCGGGAGACACCGGGGAGCTGTTTTTT; V: TRBV11-2; size: NA; D: TRBD2; J: TRBJ2-2
CDR3: CASSLGTSGPDEQFF; DNA: TGTGCCAGTAGTTTAGGGACTAGCGGGCCAGATGAGCAGTTCTTC; V: TRBV19; size: NA; D: TRBD2; J: TRBJ2-1
CDR3: CASSFGASAGELFF; DNA: TGTGCCAGCAGCTTTGGGGCTTCGGCCGGGGAGCTGTTTTTT; V: TRBV7-9; size: once; D: NA; J: TRBJ2-2
CDR3: CASGAQIGTAYNEQFF; DNA: TGTGCCAGCGGCGCTCAAATTGGGACAGCTTACAATGAGCAGTTCTTC; V: TRBV9; size: NA; D: TRBD1; J: TRBJ2-1
CDR3: CASSQSRDEQYF; DNA: TGTGCCAGCAGCCAATCCAGGGACGAGCAGTACTTC; V: TRBV3-1/TRBV3-2; size: once; D: NA; J: TRBJ2-7
CDR3: CASSLPSGQGNQQYF; DNA: TGTGCCAGCAGCTTACCCTCGGGACAGGGCAATCAGCAGTACTTC; V: TRBV7-9; size: NA; D: TRBD1; J: TRBJ2-7
CDR3: CASSRPRSNTGELFF; DNA: TGTGCCAGCAGTCGCCCCAGATCGAACACCGGGGAGCTGTTTTTT; V: TRBV6-6; size: NA; D: NA; J: TRBJ2-2
CDR3: CASSLGRGGEKLFF; DNA: TGTGCCAGCAGCCTGGGTAGGGGTGGAGAAAAACTGTTTTTT; V: TRBV3-1/TRBV3-2; size: many; D: NA; J: TRBJ1-4
CDR3: CASSLLSYEQYF; DNA: TGTGCCAGCAGTCTCCTCTCCTACGAGCAGTACTTC; V: TRBV5-4; size: once; D: NA; J: TRBJ2-7
CDR3: CATLAGTSGIQTQYF; DNA: TGTGCCACTTTGGCCGGGACTAGCGGGATTCAGACCCAGTACTTC; V: TRBV19; size: NA; D: TRBD2; J: TRBJ2-5
CDR3: CASSFVAGAAPVANF; DNA: TGTGCCAGCAGCTTTGTTGCAGGGGCCGCGCCCGTGGCCAACTTC; V: TRBV11-2; size: NA; D: NA; J: TRBJ2-5
CDR3: CASSLPGAMNTEAFF; DNA: TGTGCCAGCAGTCTTCCAGGGGCCATGAACACTGAAGCTTTCTTT; V: TRBV6-5; size: NA; D: NA; J: TRBJ1-1
CDR3: CASNHFRTGTYEQYF; DNA: TGTGCCAGCAACCACTTCCGGACAGGGACCTACGAGCAGTACTTC; V: TRBV5-6; size: NA; D: TRBD1; J: TRBJ2-7
CDR3: CASTTPGGAYQPQHF; DNA: TGTGCCAGCACTACCCCGGGGGGGGCCTATCAGCCCCAGCATTTT; V: TRBV28; size: NA; D: NA; J: TRBJ1-5
CDR3: CASSQSGRDGAYEQYF; DNA: TGCGCCAGCAGCCAGTCAGGGCGGGACGGAGCCTACGAGCAGTACTTC; V: TRBV4-1; size: NA; D: NA; J: TRBJ2-7
CDR3: CASSQDSPLYEQYF; DNA: TGTGCCAGCAGCCAAGATAGCCCCCTCTACGAGCAGTACTTC; V: TRBV3-1/TRBV3-2; size: NA; D: NA; J: TRBJ2-7
CDR3: CASSFSRGKFYEQYF; DNA: TGTGCCAGCAGCTTTTCCAGGGGCAAATTCTACGAGCAGTACTTC; V: TRBV7-9; size: NA; D: NA; J: TRBJ2-7
CDR3: CASSGLRDRVKVANTGELFF; DNA: TGTGCCAGCAGCGGCCTCCGGGACAGGGTCAAGGTCGCGAACACCGGGGAGCTGTTTTTT; V: TRBV2; size: NA; D: TRBD1; J: TRBJ2-2
CDR3: CASSPTGQEAQYF; DNA: TGTGCCAGCAGTCCGACAGGCCAAGAGGCCCAGTACTTC; V: TRBV6-4; size: NA; D: NA; J: TRBJ2-5
CDR3: CASSQGQGNSPLHF; DNA: TGCGCCAGCAGCCAGGGACAGGGTAATTCACCCCTCCACTTT; V: TRBV5-1; size: NA; D: TRBD1; J: TRBJ1-6
CDR3: CASSWGGLYNEQFF; DNA: TGCGCCAGCAGCTGGGGGGGACTATACAATGAGCAGTTCTTC; V: TRBV5-1; size: NA; D: TRBD2; J: TRBJ2-1
CDR3: CASSLAQGEETQYF; DNA: TGCGCCAGCAGCTTGGCACAGGGGGAAGAGACCCAGTACTTC; V: TRBV5-1; size: NA; D: TRBD1; J: TRBJ2-5
CDR3: CASSPGTGITEAFF; DNA: TGTGCCAGCAGCCCCGGGACAGGTATCACTGAAGCTTTCTTT; V: TRBV5-4; size: NA; D: TRBD1; J: TRBJ1-1
CDR3: CASTTDNYEQYF; DNA: TGTGCCAGCACCACCGACAACTACGAGCAGTACTTC; V: TRBV7-8; size: NA; D: NA; J: TRBJ2-7
CDR3: CASSLRSSGNTIYF; DNA: TGTGCCAGCAGCTTGAGGAGCTCTGGAAACACCATATATTTT; V: TRBV5-8; size: NA; D: NA; J: TRBJ1-3
CDR3: CASHRVNSDEQFF; DNA: TGTGCCAGCCACCGTGTCAATAGCGATGAGCAGTTCTTC; V: TRBV5-6; size: NA; D: NA; J: TRBJ2-1
CDR3: CASSLDRNSNTEAFF; DNA: TGTGCCAGCTCGCTGGACAGAAATTCGAACACTGAAGCTTTCTTT; V: TRBV18; size: NA; D: NA; J: TRBJ1-1
CDR3: CATSGTGGEKLFF; DNA: TGTGCCACCTCCGGGACAGGGGGGGAAAAACTGTTTTTT; V: TRBV24-1; size: NA; D: TRBD1; J: TRBJ1-4
CDR3: CASSQDLHAENTEAFF; DNA: TGTGCCAGCAGCCAAGATTTACACGCCGAGAACACTGAAGCTTTCTTT; V: TRBV3-1/TRBV3-2; size: few; D: NA; J: TRBJ1-1
CDR3: CASSLKAGGGHEQYF; DNA: TGTGCCAGCAGCCTGAAAGCGGGGGGCGGCCACGAGCAGTACTTC; V: TRBV4-2; size: once; D: TRBD2; J: TRBJ2-7
CDR3: CASSFRGEQFF; DNA: TGTGCCAGCAGCTTTAGAGGTGAGCAGTTCTTC; V: TRBV11-2; size: NA; D: NA; J: TRBJ2-1
CDR3: CASSLTGENTEAFF; DNA: TGTGCCAGCAGTCTTACAGGGGAGAACACTGAAGCTTTCTTT; V: TRBV6-5; size: NA; D: TRBD1; J: TRBJ1-1
CDR3: CASSSGPGEGWRHYEQYF; DNA: TGTGCCAGCAGCTCCGGCCCGGGAGAGGGTTGGAGGCACTACGAGCAGTACTTC; V: TRBV7-9; size: once; D: NA; J: TRBJ2-7
CDR3: CASSKAPRGAGDTQYF; DNA: TGTGCCAGCAGCAAAGCCCCCCGGGGAGCTGGAGATACGCAGTATTTT; V: TRBV7-9; size: few; D: NA; J: TRBJ2-3
CDR3: CASSYSSGRRDTQYF; DNA: TGTGCCAGCAGTTACTCTTCGGGTAGAAGAGATACGCAGTATTTT; V: TRBV6-5; size: once; D: NA; J: TRBJ2-3
CDR3: CASSWTGETQYF; DNA: TGTGCCAGCAGCTGGACAGGGGAGACCCAGTACTTC; V: TRBV5-6; size: NA; D: TRBD1; J: TRBJ2-5
CDR3: CASSQGLAGGLAYEQYF; DNA: TGCGCCAGCAGCCAGGGACTAGCGGGAGGCCTAGCCTACGAGCAGTACTTC; V: TRBV4-1; size: NA; D: TRBD2; J: TRBJ2-7
CDR3: CAWRGGVSLPLHF; DNA: TGTGCCTGGAGGGGGGGTGTTTCTCTCCCCCTCCACTTT; V: TRBV30; size: NA; D: NA; J: TRBJ1-6
CDR3: CASNPVAGRTEAFF; DNA: TGTGCCAGCAACCCGGTGGCAGGTCGAACTGAAGCTTTCTTT; V: TRBV6-2/TRBV6-3; size: NA; D: NA; J: TRBJ1-1
CDR3: CASSKGLAGEHEQFF; DNA: TGTGCCAGCAGCAAGGGACTAGCGGGGGAGCATGAGCAGTTCTTC; V: TRBV11-2; size: NA; D: TRBD2; J: TRBJ2-1
CDR3: CASSRGQGYEQYF; DNA: TGTGCCAGCAGTAGGGGACAGGGCTACGAGCAGTACTTC; V: TRBV6-5; size: NA; D: TRBD1; J: TRBJ2-7
CDR3: CAGTSGTGRAQYF; DNA: TGTGCCGGAACTAGCGGGACCGGTCGAGCGCAGTATTTT; V: TRBV6-5; size: NA; D: TRBD2; J: TRBJ2-3
CDR3: CASSPLAGGSREKLFF; DNA: TGTGCCAGCAGCCCCTTGGCGGGGGGTTCGCGTGAAAAACTGTTTTTT; V: TRBV28; size: NA; D: NA; J: TRBJ1-4
CDR3: CAISDTGTEAFF; DNA: TGTGCCATCAGTGACACCGGCACTGAAGCTTTCTTT; V: TRBV10-3; size: NA; D: NA; J: TRBJ1-1
CDR3: CATSDTGTLGNQPQHF; DNA: TGTGCCACGAGCGATACCGGGACTTTAGGCAATCAGCCCCAGCATTTT; V: TRBV24-1; size: few; D: NA; J: TRBJ1-5
CDR3: CASSQIPGTGYGYTF; DNA: TGCGCCAGCAGCCAAATTCCCGGGACAGGGTATGGCTACACCTTC; V: TRBV4-3; size: few; D: TRBD1; J: TRBJ1-2
CDR3: CASSAQGAGDTQYF; DNA: TGTGCCAGCAGCGCCCAGGGGGCAGGAGATACGCAGTATTTT; V: TRBV9; size: few; D: TRBD1; J: TRBJ2-3
CDR3: CASLAVPGNTIYF; DNA: TGTGCCTCGCTCGCGGTTCCTGGAAACACCATATATTTT; V: TRBV7-9; size: NA; D: NA; J: TRBJ1-3
CDR3: CASSFGSGSNTGELFF; DNA: TGTGCCAGCAGCTTTGGGTCTGGGAGTAACACCGGGGAGCTGTTTTTT; V: TRBV7-2; size: NA; D: NA; J: TRBJ2-2
CDR3: CATSRAGGNTGELFF; DNA: TGTGCCACCAGTCGCGCAGGGGGGAACACCGGGGAGCTGTTTTTT; V: TRBV24-1; size: NA; D: TRBD1; J: TRBJ2-2
CDR3: CASSPRGGTDTQYF; DNA: TGTGCCAGCAGCCCCAGGGGGGGCACAGATACGCAGTATTTT; V: TRBV7-9; size: NA; D: NA; J: TRBJ2-3
CDR3: CASSYRNSPLHF; DNA: TGTGCCAGCAGCTACAGAAATTCACCCCTCCACTTT; V: TRBV7-8; size: NA; D: NA; J: TRBJ1-6
CDR3: CASSSHRDFYGYTF; DNA: TGTGCCAGTAGCTCTCACCGGGACTTTTATGGCTACACCTTC; V: TRBV19; size: NA; D: NA; J: TRBJ1-2
CDR3: CASSFRGRQPQHF; DNA: TGTGCCAGCAGTTTCAGGGGGAGACAGCCCCAGCATTTT; V: TRBV27; size: NA; D: TRBD1; J: TRBJ1-5